This TCR beta chain was observed in a study of blood T cell repertoires in COVID-19. The table came from immunoSEQ multiplex PCR; TCRdb's copy has only in-frame clones and leaves some out. The top ten clones hold approximately 17% of a sample with a few hundred thousand clones, approximately 92% of them seen once. Trimming removed 4 bases from V and 0 bases from J; junction bases left unmatched: 18. There are 22 residues in the CDR3. Germline lookup yields CDR1 LGHDT and CDR2 YNNKEL (reference sequence). The J gene is TRBJ2-2, the V gene TRBV3-1 (or the pseudogene TRBV3-2); TRBD2 matches at 12 bases. Sequenced material: PBMCs or T cells enriched from blood (not recorded which). This sequence was found in a woman younger than 45 who had recovered from COVID-19. CDR3 DNA: TGTGCCAGCAGCCCCCGGACTAGCGGGAAAACTACCAGGTCTCCGAACACCGGGGAGCTGTTTTTT. It encodes CASSPRTSGKTTRSPNTGELFF.